This T cell receptor (beta chain) originates from a study of blood T cell repertoires in COVID-19 (dated by TCRdb to 2018 to 2021). Study-level background: Samples covering the acute and convalescent phases of COVID-19 were provided by collaborators in the United States, Italy and Spain. The prospective study material was composed of cDNA or gDNA derived from T cells, B-cell-depleted T cells, or PBMCs. Subjects who had been exposed to COVID-19, were actively infected with it, or had recovered from it provided the deeply sampled blood TCRbeta repertoires that made up the dataset. The repertoires were made available in a free public database intended to serve as a resource for research on the immune response to SARS-CoV-2. Samples were obtained from the ongoing ImmuneRACE study (first 160 participants) and from 1,000 to 1,500 subjects provided by 6 global collaborators. The sample metadata nearly always contained a de-identified subject ID, COVID-19 status, age in years and sex. Where HLA class I and class II types were available, the types were taken from metadata supplied by the sample provider, not from assay-based typing. Points the paper makes about the study in general: The amount of clinical and demographic metadata varied by source and participant and was provided uncurated.

V gives up 10 bases and J gives up 3 bases, and the segment between their germline ends measures 15 bases. From the cysteine up to the phenylalanine, the CDR3 has a length of 13 residues. The entry retains the CDR3 DNA only, 39 bases that are in frame from base 1. CDR1 and CDR2 were assigned from the germline V gene (reference sequence) as LNHDA and SQIVND. As for this clone: Its antigen is unknown. Base qualities were left out, and no much larger clone turns up one base away.

One collaborating source in Seattle enrolled patients while the patients were actively infected and followed the patients over time throughout the course of disease. Each collaborating institution followed its own protocols to collect whole blood in K2EDTA tubes. For TCRbeta analysis, collaborator samples were shipped as frozen whole blood, as isolated PBMCs, or as DNA extracted from either sample type. TCRbeta CDR3 regions were amplified from genomic DNA using the immunoSEQ Assay, a bias-controlled multiplex PCR. The study's own analysis went as follows. The number of nucleated cells in each sample was estimated from the amplification of reference gene primers within the assay. Sequence reads were collapsed and filtered to measure the absolute abundance of every unique TCRbeta CDR3 rearrangement. For each sample, productive Simpson clonality was calculated by taking the square root of Simpson's diversity index across productive rearrangements. TCRdb's version of the immuneACCESS table is confined to in-frame rearrangements and falls short of the full clone set. An unresolved V gene accounts for under half of the shortfall where checked; the remainder is of unknown origin. V, J and clone size are those of that table, while D and trimming were read from the DNA. The sample contains fewer than 300,000 clones, about 85% of them found a single time. 0.85% to 1% of the sample belongs to the ten largest clones.

The chain uses TRBV19 and TRBJ2-5, with TRBD1 tentatively as D gene (6 bases match). This sequence was found in a human donor with COVID-19, enrolled during active disease. The donor label of this sample is uncertain. The material sequenced was peripheral blood. Here is the DNA: TGTGCCACCAGGGGCCGTGGAAAAGAGACCCAGTACTTC. Its translation reads: CATRGRGKETQYF.